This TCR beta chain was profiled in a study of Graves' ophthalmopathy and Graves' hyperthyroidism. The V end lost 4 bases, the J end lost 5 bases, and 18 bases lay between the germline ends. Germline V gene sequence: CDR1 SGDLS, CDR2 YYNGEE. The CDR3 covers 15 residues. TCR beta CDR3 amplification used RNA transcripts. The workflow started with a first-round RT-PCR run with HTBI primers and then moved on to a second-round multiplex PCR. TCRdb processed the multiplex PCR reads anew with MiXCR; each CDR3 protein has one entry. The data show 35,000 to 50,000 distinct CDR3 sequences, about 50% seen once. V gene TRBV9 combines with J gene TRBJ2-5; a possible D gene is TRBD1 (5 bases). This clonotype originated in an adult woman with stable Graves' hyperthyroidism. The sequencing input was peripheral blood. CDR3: CASSSGMAPWETQYF. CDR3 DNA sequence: TGTGCCAGCAGCTCAGGGATGGCACCTTGGGAGACCCAGTACTTC.